This T cell receptor beta chain was captured in a study of cytomegalovirus exposure and HLA in healthy donors (dated 2017 in TCRdb). Context from the whole study: In an earlier analysis of 550 to 750 of the donors, 250 to 350 Gb of sequence data and 120 million or so unique TCR beta sequences from 150 million to 200 million T cells were reported. To predict cytomegalovirus infection status, the study brought together high-throughput TCR immunosequencing, statistical association of individual TCRs with disease status, and machine learning. The study was designed to test whether signatures of past pathogen exposure could be identified by cataloging public T cell receptors. In addition to the first cohort of 666 subjects, a separate validation cohort of over 90 different subjects was used. Roughly 5 DR-DQ haplotypes were handled as single units for association and clustering, since linkage in the cohort was strong. An early release that covered approximately 600 HLA-typed donors contained approximately 300 gigabases of sequencing data and around 85 million unique TCR sequences. The T cell repertoires of under 750 subjects were profiled by immunosequencing and related to cytomegalovirus serostatus. A later genetic analysis used genome-wide SNP genotypes for about 60% of the 666 donors, treating that subset as a discovery cohort. Typing coverage differed by locus: A, B, C, DRB1 and DQB1 were typed in about 620-630 donors, DQA1 in roughly 500, DPA1 in roughly 590, and DPB1 in approximately 450. A later analysis re-examined previously published TCR beta repertoires from just over 650 donors and added high-resolution HLA genotyping to investigate patterns of TCR occurrence. Among 350 to 400 genotyped donors of the cohort, an average of about 240,000 unique TCR beta nucleotide sequences were sequenced per donor, roughly 18% of them non-productive. An earlier analysis of fewer than 700 of the donors applied high-throughput TCR beta sequencing to assess whether each TCR beta V gene segment acted as functional or pseudogenic. Donor age, sex, ethnicity and CMV serostatus were compiled together with the repertoire data. Of the 300 to 500 genotyped donors, 65% to 90% were placed in the genetic ancestry cluster associated with self-reported Caucasian donors. All discovery cohort repertoires had been generated on a single sequencing platform. Both class I and class II loci were covered by HLA typing, at four-digit resolution. Rather than using new phenotypic data, the later analysis identified candidate immune exposures from TCR beta sequences and from how often those sequences occurred across donors. Summary of the overall study and its limitations: In an earlier analysis of over 550 of the donors, most TCR beta V segments were observed in productive rearrangements about 87% or about 30% of the time, broadly matching IMGT annotations. Cytomegalovirus status was reported to be diagnosed by the classifier with high specificity and sensitivity in both the original and validation cohorts. Assigning TCR associations to individual alleles was difficult when HLA alleles, especially DR and DQ, strongly co-occurred. Because counts were too low, around 17 rarely observed V segments, including chromosome 9 orphons, were left out of the earlier analysis of some 600 of the donors. Across donors, most TCR sequences were observed very rarely, whereas some public TCRs were present in many individuals. V-gene and J-gene trimming of TCR beta chains was associated with a missense DCLRE1C variant in a later genetic analysis, and the association was replicated in an independent cohort. The study listed 150 to 200 TCR beta chains as associated with cytomegalovirus. The authors suggested that the approach could potentially be generalized to other disease states and immunological phenotypes. This cohort had only TCR beta chains sequenced, and the lack of alpha or paired-chain data limited which features could be detected. A later analysis associated 17,000 or so TCR beta sequences with specific HLA alleles at a false discovery rate of 0.05. According to a later analysis, parvovirus B19, influenza, CMV and Epstein-Barr virus appeared linked to several top co-occurrence clusters. A later analysis found that HLA-associated TCR beta chains were more clonally expanded and had lower generation probabilities than equally common non-associated chains. In a later genetic analysis, fewer N-insertions in productive TCRs were reported among donors in an Asian-associated ancestry cluster than the 666-donor mean. Linkage disequilibrium might explain the correlated functional status among segregating V segments, but an unknown experimental factor could not be ruled out. In vitro tests confirmed that a few of the cytomegalovirus-associated TCR beta chains recognize cytomegalovirus antigens. A further reported finding was that TCR beta sequences accurately predicted the HLA-A and HLA-B alleles for most subjects in the first cohort. A later analysis found that most CMV-associated TCR beta chains appeared HLA-restricted, with HLA associations seemingly driven largely by CMV exposure. The presence/absence analyses assumed that sequencing depth was roughly uniform across donors, and that assumption may not be true. In a later analysis, TCR association rates were found to vary across HLA loci, with the most associated TCRs seen for DRB1 alleles and the fewest for HLA-C alleles. Because some donors lacked HLA typing at each locus, the association tests relied only on the typed subset. CMV serostatus was the only immune exposure information available for the cohort. A cluster of highly shared sequence variants was judged likely to be a technical artifact of the sequencing pipeline.

The cohort comprised fewer than 700 healthy bone marrow donors. At the time of sampling, every cohort member was nominally healthy, though immune exposures that went unrecorded were likely present. The donor tested CMV seropositive and was one of the 289 seropositive cohort members. Each donor provided a peripheral blood sample, and peripheral blood mononuclear cells were used for TCR beta sequencing. The Qiagen DNeasy Blood Extraction Kit was used to extract genomic DNA from the blood cell samples. A note on this clone: The target of this receptor is not known. No clone much larger than this one lies a single base away; base qualities are absent.

Library method: the immunoSEQ multiplex PCR assay. The multiplex PCR relied on a mix of 60 forward primers for TCR Vbeta segments and 13 reverse primers for TCR Jbeta segments. A multiplex PCR assay on genomic DNA amplified the CDR3 region of rearranged TCR beta genes. The amplified TCR beta libraries were sequenced on the Illumina HiSeq System as 87-base-pair reads. On the authors' methods: A later analysis counted some 74 million unique TCR beta chains across the 550 to 700 repertoires, and roughly 9.9 million of these chains were shared by at least two donors. Raw reads were error-corrected and collapsed into unique sequences with a nearest-neighbor algorithm that merged closely related sequences to remove PCR and sequencing errors. Alignment of CDR3 sequences to IMGT reference sequences was used to assign V, D and J gene segments. For a sequence to be retained, a match of at least six nucleotides to both a V gene segment and a J gene segment was required. Rearrangements were classified as productive when the CDR3 lacked stop codons and remained in frame with V and J, and all other rearrangements were classified as non-productive. Following IMGT convention, CDR3 was defined as the stretch from the second conserved V-encoded cysteine to the conserved J-encoded phenylalanine. In an earlier analysis of around 540 of the donors, sequences lacking an unambiguous match to a single V gene segment were excluded. In an earlier analysis of 450 to 700 of the donors, V segments were called functional above 56.7% productive rearrangements and were called segregating when the between-donor standard deviation exceeded 5%. A statistical classification framework was built for diagnosing cytomegalovirus status from the catalog of TCR beta chain sequences. In a later analysis, TCR nucleotide sequences were compared against IMGT/GENE-DB human TR gene sequences so that V and J genes could be assigned. A later analysis assigned CDR3 sequences and most-parsimonious VDJ recombination scenarios with the TCRdist pipeline. In a later analysis, every TCR beta chain was defined by the combination of its CDR3 amino acid sequence and its V-gene family, and reads without a unique V-gene family were dropped. In a later analysis, some 600 highly shared, low-generation-probability nucleotide sequences were removed to address suspected cross-contamination and a sequencing artifact. In a later analysis, a clonal expansion index for each public chain was calculated from normalized within-repertoire ranks of inferred template counts. Generation probabilities in a later analysis came from a VDJ recombination model fitted to out-of-frame rearrangements, and those results were checked against IGoR. In a later analysis, TCR-TCR, TCR-HLA and TCR-CMV co-occurrence was scored with hypergeometric tests, and a repertoire-size bias correction was applied to TCR pairs. To estimate false discovery rates, a later analysis permuted the HLA or CMV assignments 20 times. A later analysis grouped co-occurring TCRs with DBSCAN, adding TCRdist sequence similarity when clustering within HLA-allele-positive subsets. Co-occurrence clustering excluded repertoires with fewer than 30,000 or more than 120,000 public chains, plus five with anomalous nucleotide sharing. Held by TCRdb, this immuneACCESS table contains in-frame sequences only and omits some clones. Under half of the omission traces to an unresolved V gene where checked; the cause of the rest is unknown. V and J calls and clone size are given by that table; D and trimming were obtained from the DNA. This sample lists more than 50,000 clones; roughly 74% were detected once. The ten largest clones add up to 20% to 25% of the sample.

This receptor was taken from a woman aged 35 to 49 in good health and CMV-seropositive. Sequencing input: PBMCs.

The DNA sequence is as follows: TGTGCCAGCACCCTCGGACTAGGGGCCTACGAGCAGTACTTC. This translates into CASTLGLGAYEQYF. The V gene is TRBV7-2 and the J gene is TRBJ2-7; the central 7 bases match TRBD2. Via the germline V gene, CDR1 is SGHTA and CDR2 FQGNSA. The CDR3 runs 14 residues from the cysteine to the phenylalanine. The sequence is cut down to CDR3 DNA, 42 bases in frame from base 1. From V the trimming removes 7 bases and from J it removes 2 bases, while the gene matches leave 8 bases of the junction unaccounted for.